This T cell receptor beta chain was captured by sequencing in a study of blood T cell repertoires in COVID-19. The CDR3 is 16 amino acids. Germline CDR1 and CDR2: SGHTA and FQGNSA. V was cut by 3 bases and J by 0 bases, with 12 bases left in between. Original data processing: Amplification from reference gene primers served as the basis for estimated nucleated cell counts. Profiled with immunoSEQ multiplex PCR; TCRdb holds only in-frame clones, not every one. That table is the source of V, J and clone size, and D and trimming were worked out from the DNA. The data show under 200,000 clones, with 90% to 95% seen just once and approximately 0.48% held by the top ten.

What was sequenced was peripheral blood. The sequence derives from a man aged 45-65 years with acute or convalescent COVID-19. The rearrangement links TRBV7-2 to TRBJ1-3; D may be TRBD1 (6 bases). This CDR3 reads CASSLGHWTSGNTIYF. CDR3 bases: TGTGCCAGCAGCTTGGGACACTGGACCTCTGGAAACACCATATATTTT. The entire variable domain, with the rest obtained from reference TRBV7-2 and TRBJ1-3, is as follows: GAGVSQSPSNKVTEKGKDVELRCDPISGHTALYWYRQSLGQGLEFLIYFQGNSAPDKSGLPSDRFSAERTGGSVSTLTIQRTQQEDSAVYLCASSLGHWTSGNTIYFGEGSWLTVV.